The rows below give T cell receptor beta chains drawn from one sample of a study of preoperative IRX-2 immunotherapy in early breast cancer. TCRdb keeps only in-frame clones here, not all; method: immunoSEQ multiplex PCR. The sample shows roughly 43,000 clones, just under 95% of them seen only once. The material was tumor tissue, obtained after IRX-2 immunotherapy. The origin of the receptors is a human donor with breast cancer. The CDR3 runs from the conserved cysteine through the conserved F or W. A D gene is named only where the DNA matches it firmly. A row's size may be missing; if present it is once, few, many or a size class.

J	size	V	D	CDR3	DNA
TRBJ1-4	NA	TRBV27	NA	CASTPHPGPNEKLFF	TGTGCCAGCACGCCCCATCCGGGCCCTAATGAAAAACTGTTTTTT
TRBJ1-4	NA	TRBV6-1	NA	CASTNNFRGREKLFF	TGTGCCAGCACCAATAACTTCAGGGGCAGGGAAAAACTGTTTTTT
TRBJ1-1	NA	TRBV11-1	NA	CASSGWTELNTEAFF	TGTGCCAGCAGCGGGTGGACAGAACTGAACACTGAAGCTTTCTTT
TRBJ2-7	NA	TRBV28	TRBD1	CASRAGGGQGALHEQYF	TGTGCCAGCAGGGCTGGGGGAGGACAGGGGGCGCTCCACGAGCAGTACTTC
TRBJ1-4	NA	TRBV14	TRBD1	CASSQGTGRIEKLFF	TGTGCCAGCAGCCAAGGGACAGGGAGGATTGAAAAACTGTTTTTT
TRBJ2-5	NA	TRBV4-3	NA	CASSQWTAEETQYF	TGCGCCAGCAGCCAATGGACAGCGGAAGAGACCCAGTACTTC
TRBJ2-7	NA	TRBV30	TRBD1	CAWRGRGSYEQYF	TGTGCCTGGAGGGGCAGGGGGTCGTACGAGCAGTACTTC
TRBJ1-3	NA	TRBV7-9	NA	CASSQGFSGNTIYF	TGTGCCAGCAGCCAAGGGTTCTCTGGAAACACCATATATTTT
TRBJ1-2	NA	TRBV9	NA	CASSANTMNYGYTF	TGTGCCAGCAGCGCGAACACGATGAACTATGGCTACACCTTC
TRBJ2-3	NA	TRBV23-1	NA	CASSPWTHLSTDTQYF	TGCGCCAGCAGTCCGTGGACTCACCTTAGCACAGATACGCAGTATTTT
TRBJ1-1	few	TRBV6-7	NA	CASIRTRGETANTEAFF	TGTGCCAGCATCCGAACCAGGGGCGAGACGGCGAACACTGAAGCTTTCTTT
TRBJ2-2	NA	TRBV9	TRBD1	CASSLPTGSIDTGELFF	TGTGCCAGCAGTTTGCCGACAGGGAGTATAGACACCGGGGAGCTGTTTTTT
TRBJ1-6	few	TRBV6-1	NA	CASRTVNSPLHF	TGTGCCAGCAGAACAGTGAATTCACCCCTCCACTTT
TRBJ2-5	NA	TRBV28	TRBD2	CASSPLYSSGSQETQYF	TGTGCCAGCAGCCCCCTGTATTCTAGCGGGAGCCAAGAGACCCAGTACTTC
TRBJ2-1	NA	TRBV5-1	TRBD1	CASSFRDSSVWNEQFF	TGCGCCAGCAGCTTCCGGGACAGTAGTGTGTGGAATGAGCAGTTCTTC
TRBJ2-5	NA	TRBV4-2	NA	CASSHVATRKVQETQYF	TGTGCCAGCAGCCACGTAGCGACTAGAAAGGTACAAGAGACCCAGTACTTC
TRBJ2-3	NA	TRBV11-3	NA	CASSLRNTDTQYF	TGTGCCAGCAGCTTGAGGAACACAGATACGCAGTATTTT